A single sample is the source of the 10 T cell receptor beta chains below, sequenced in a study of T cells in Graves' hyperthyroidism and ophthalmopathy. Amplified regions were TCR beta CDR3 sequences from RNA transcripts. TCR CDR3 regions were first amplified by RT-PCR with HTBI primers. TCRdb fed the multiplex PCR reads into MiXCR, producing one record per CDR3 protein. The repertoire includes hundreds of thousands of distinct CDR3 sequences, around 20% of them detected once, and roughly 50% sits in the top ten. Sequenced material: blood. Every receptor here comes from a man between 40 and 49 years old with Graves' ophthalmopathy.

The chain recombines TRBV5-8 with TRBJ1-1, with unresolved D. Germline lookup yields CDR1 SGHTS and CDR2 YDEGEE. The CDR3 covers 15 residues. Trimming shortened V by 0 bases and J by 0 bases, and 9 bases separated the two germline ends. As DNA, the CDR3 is TGTGCCAGCAGCTTGGAGCCAGACCTGAACACTGAAGCTTTCTTT. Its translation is CASSLEPDLNTEAFF.

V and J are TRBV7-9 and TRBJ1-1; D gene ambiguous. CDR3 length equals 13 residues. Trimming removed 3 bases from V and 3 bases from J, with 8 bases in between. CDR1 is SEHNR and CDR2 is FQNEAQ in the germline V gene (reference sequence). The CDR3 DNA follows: TGTGCCAGCAGCTTGGTGCAGTACACTGAAGCTTTCTTT. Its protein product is CASSLVQYTEAFF.

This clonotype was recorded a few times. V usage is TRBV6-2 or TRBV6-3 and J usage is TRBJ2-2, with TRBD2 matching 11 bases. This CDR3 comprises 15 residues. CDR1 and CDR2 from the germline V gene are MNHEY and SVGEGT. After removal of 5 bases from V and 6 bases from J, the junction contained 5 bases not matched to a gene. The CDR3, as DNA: TGTGCCAGCAGTGAACTAGCGGGAGCCCCCGGGGAGCTGTTTTTT. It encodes CASSELAGAPGELFF.

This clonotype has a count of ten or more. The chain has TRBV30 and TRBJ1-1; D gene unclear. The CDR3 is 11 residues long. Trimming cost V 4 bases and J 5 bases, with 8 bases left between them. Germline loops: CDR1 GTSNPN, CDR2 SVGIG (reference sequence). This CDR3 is CAWTWGTEAFF. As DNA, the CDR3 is TGTGCCTGGACCTGGGGTACTGAAGCTTTCTTT.

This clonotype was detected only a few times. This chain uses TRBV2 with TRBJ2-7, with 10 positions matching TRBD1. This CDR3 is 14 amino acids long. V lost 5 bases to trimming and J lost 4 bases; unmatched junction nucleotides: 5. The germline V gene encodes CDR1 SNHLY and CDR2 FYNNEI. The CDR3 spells CASSKPGQGYEQYF. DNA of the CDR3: TGTGCCAGCAGTAAACCGGGACAGGGGTACGAGCAGTACTTC.

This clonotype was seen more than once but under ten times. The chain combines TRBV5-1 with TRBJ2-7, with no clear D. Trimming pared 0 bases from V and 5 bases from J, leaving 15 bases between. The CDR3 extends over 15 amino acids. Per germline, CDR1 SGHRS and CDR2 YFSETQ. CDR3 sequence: CASSLGDGLFHEQYF. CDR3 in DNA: TGCGCCAGCAGCTTGGGGGATGGATTGTTCCACGAGCAGTACTTC.

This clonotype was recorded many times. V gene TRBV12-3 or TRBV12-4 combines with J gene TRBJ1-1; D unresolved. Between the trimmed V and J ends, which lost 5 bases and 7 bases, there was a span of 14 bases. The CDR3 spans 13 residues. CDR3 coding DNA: TGTGCCAGCAGTGGAACGTCCGGGATTGAAGCTTTCTTT. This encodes CASSGTSGIEAFF.

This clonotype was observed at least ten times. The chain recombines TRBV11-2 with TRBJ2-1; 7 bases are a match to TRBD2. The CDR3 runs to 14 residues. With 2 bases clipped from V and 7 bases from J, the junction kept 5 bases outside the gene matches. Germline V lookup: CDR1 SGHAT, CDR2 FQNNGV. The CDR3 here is CASSLILAGNEQFF. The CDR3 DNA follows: TGTGCCAGCAGCTTAATATTAGCGGGTAATGAGCAGTTCTTC.

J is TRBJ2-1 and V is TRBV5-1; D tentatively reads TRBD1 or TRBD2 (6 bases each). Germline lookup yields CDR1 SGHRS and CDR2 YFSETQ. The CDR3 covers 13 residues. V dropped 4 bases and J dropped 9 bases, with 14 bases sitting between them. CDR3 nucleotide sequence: TGCGCCAGCAGCCTTCTCGGGGGCGGTGAGCAGTTCTTC. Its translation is CASSLLGGGEQFF.

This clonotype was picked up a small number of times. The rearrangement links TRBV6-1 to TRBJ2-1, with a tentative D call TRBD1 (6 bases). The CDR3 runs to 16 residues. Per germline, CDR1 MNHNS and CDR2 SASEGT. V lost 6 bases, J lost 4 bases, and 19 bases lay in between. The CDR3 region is CASSLGLGTKYNEQFF. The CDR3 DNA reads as TGTGCCAGCAGCCTGGGGCTCGGGACAAAGTACAATGAGCAGTTCTTC.